The T cell receptor beta chain under discussion was sequenced for a study of shared T cell receptors in the human thymus. Clones were sequenced by immunoSEQ multiplex PCR, and TCRdb holds only the in-frame ones, with some missing. The sample lists 63,000 or so clones; 90% to 95% were seen once. The CDR3 extends over 16 amino acids. V gave up 4 bases and J gave up 5 bases; unmatched junction bases: 9. Germline V gene sequence: CDR1 SGHRS, CDR2 YFSETQ. Sequencing was done on a sample of thymocytes. J is TRBJ2-5 and V is TRBV5-1; 12 bases line up with TRBD1. This receptor was taken from a human donor. The CDR3: CASSPRDRGRLETQYF. CDR3 nucleotide sequence: TGCGCCAGCAGCCCCAGGGACAGGGGGCGTCTCGAGACCCAGTACTTC.